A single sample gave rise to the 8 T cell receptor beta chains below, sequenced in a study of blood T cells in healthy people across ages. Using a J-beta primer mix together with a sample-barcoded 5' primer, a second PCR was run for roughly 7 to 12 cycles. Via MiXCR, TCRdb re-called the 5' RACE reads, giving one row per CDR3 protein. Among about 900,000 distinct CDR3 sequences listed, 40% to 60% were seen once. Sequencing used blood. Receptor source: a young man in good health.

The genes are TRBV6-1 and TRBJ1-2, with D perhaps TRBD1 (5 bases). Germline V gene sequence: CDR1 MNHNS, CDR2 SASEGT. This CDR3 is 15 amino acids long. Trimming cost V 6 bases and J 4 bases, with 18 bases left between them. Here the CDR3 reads CASRTTGGSGYGYTF. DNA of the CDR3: TGTGCCAGCAGAACGACTGGGGGGTCCGGCTATGGCTACACCTTC.

The CDR3 protein is CSARPLGLENGYTF. DNA of the CDR3: TGCAGTGCTAGACCCTTGGGACTTGAAAATGGCTACACCTTC. V is TRBV20-1 and J is TRBJ1-2; perhaps TRBD1 as D (5 bases). CDR3 size: 14 residues. V dropped 2 bases and J dropped 6 bases, with 16 bases sitting between them. The V gene's germline CDR1 is DFQATT and CDR2 SNEGSKA (reference sequence).

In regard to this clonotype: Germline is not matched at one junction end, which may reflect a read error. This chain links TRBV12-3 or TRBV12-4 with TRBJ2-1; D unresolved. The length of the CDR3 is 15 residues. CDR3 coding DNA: TGTGCCAGCAGTGTAGCTGGATTGACCTACAATGAGCAGTTCTTC. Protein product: CASSVAGLTYNEQFF.

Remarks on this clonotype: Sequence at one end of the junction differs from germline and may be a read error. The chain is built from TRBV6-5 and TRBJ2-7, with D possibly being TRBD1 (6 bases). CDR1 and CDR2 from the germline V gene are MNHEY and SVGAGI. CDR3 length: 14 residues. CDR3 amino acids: CACSYGQNSYEQYF. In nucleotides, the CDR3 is TGTGCCTGCAGTTACGGACAGAACTCCTACGAGCAGTACTTC.

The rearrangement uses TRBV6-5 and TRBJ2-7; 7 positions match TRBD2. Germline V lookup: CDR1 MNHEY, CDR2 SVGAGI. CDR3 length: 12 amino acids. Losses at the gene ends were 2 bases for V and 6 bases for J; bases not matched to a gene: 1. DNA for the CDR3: TGTGCCAGCAGTTACGCGGGGGTCGAGCAGTACTTC. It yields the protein CASSYAGVEQYF.

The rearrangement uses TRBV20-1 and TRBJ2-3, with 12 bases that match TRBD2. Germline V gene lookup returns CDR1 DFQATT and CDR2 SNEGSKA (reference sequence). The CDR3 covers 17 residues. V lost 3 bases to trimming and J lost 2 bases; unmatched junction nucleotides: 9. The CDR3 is CSARYPGLAGLTDTQYF. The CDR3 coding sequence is TGCAGTGCTAGGTATCCGGGACTAGCGGGCCTCACAGATACGCAGTATTTT.

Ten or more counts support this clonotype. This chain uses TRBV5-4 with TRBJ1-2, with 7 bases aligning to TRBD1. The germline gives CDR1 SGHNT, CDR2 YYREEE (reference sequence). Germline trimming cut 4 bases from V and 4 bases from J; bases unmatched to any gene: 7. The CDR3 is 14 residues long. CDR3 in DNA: TGTGCCAGCAGCGACGACAGGGAGGGCTATGGCTACACCTTC. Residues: CASSDDREGYGYTF.

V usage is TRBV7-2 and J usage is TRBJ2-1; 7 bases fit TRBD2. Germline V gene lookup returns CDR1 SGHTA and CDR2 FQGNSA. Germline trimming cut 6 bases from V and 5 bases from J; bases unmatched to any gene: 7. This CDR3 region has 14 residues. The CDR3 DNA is TGTGCCAGCAGGTGGCTAGCGGCTAACAATGAGCAGTTCTTC. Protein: CASRWLAANNEQFF.